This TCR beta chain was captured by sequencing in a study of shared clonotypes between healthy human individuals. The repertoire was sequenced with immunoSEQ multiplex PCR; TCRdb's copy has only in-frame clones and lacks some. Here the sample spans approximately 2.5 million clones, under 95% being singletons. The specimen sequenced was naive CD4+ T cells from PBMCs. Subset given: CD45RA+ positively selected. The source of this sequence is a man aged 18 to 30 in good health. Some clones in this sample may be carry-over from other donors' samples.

CDR3 amino acids: CASSLSLGEQYF. The CDR3, as DNA: TGTGCCAGCAGCTTGAGTCTTGGCGAGCAGTACTTC. The chain is built from TRBV5-5 and TRBJ2-7; D is uncertain. Germline-derived CDR1 and CDR2 are SGHKS and YYEKEE (reference sequence). There are 12 residues in the CDR3. The V and J ends lost 1 base and 6 bases respectively, with 8 bases between them.